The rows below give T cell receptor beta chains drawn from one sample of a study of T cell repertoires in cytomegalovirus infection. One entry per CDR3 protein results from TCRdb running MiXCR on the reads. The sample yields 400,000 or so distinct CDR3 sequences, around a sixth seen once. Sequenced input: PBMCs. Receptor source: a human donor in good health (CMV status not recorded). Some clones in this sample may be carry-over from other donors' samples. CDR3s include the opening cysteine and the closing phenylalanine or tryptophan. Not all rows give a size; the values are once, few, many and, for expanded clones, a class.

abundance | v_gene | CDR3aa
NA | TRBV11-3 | CASSLLRADTQYF
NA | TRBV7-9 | CASSLNRGTQYF
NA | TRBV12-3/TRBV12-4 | CASSFGAADEQYF
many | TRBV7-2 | CASSPWSPLTNTGELFF
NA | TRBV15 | CATFRFGPSAKNIQYF
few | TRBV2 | CASIEDGASYEQYF
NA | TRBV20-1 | CSARFTGGQPQHF
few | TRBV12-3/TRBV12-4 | CASRGGAEKLFF
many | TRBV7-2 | CASSPVRNTEAFF
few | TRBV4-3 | CASSQVQLRGSAQYF
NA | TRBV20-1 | CSALGQGLLGPQHF
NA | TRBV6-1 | CASSRTIERRETQYF
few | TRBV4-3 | CASSQDEGTSGFF
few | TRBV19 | CASSNPLAQETQYF
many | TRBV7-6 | CASSLGPTPPSTDTQYF
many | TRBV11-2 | CASSFRVEAFF
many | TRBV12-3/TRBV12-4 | CASTRTGAGNEQYF
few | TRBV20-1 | CSARDWEIEAFF
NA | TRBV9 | CASSVVSGAETQYF
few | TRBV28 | CASSLGGGPSPGELFF
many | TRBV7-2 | CASRQGPNTEAFF
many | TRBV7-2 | CASSRSTASGNTIYF
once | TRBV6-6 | CASTTGTGTYEQYF
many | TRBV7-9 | CASSLPQRGQISSGNTIYF
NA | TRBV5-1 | CASSLLGAAGQPQHF
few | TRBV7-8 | CASSSTGTVIEVNTEAFF
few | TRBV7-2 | CASRREGHETQYF
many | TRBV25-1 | CASSHQMNTEAFF
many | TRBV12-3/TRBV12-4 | CASSTAIYEQYF
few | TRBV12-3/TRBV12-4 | CASRTTGTDTQYF
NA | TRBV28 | CASSLIQYTEAFF
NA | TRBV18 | CATALGTGSNSPLHF
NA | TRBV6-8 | CASSYSGRKDTQYF
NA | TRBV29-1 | CSARQEGTDTQYF
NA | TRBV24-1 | CATSEPGTSGVTQYF
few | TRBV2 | CASLNTEAFF
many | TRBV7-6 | CASSSQRGVSYNEQFF
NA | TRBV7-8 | CASSQNRGPNEAFF
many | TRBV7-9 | CASSSRTRGGHAEAFF
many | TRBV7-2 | CASSEGLYGYTF
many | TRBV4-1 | CASSQDGGGPSPLHF
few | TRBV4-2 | CASSQDKTAGGPETQYF
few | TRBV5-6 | CASSSRTTSYRDLINYGYTF
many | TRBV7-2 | CASSLIGGGSYNEQFF
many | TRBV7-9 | CASSHGGTGDEKLFF
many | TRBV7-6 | CASSLGMIGELFF
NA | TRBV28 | CASRPGGTGANVLTF
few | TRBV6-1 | CASGRVAYEQFF
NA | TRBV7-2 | CASSFQGARDEQYF
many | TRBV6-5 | CASSTRDSEAFF
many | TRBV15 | CATSRDLLSGLQYF
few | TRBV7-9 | CASSFDGSTDTQYF
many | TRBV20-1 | CSARVDTGELFF
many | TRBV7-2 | CASSWKMNTEAFF
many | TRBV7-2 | CASEGLAGVSTYNEQFF
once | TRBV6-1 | CASSEWGINTGELFF
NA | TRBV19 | CASSILAGAKTIQYF
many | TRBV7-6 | CASSQGANEQFF